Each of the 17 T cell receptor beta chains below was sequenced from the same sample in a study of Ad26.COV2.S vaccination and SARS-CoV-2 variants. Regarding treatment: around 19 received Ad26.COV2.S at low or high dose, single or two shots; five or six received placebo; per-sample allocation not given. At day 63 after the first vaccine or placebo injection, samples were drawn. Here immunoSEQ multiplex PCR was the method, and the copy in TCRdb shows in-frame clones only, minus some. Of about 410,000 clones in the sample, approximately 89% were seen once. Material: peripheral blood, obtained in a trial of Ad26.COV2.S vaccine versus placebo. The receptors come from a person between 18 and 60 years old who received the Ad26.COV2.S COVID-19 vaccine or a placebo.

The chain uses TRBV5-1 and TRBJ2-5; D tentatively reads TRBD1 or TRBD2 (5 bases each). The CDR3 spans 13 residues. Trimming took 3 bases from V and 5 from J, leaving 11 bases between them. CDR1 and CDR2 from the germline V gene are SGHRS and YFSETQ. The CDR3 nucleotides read TGCGCCAGCAGCTCGGGACCGGGGGAGACCCAGTACTTC. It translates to CASSSGPGETQYF.

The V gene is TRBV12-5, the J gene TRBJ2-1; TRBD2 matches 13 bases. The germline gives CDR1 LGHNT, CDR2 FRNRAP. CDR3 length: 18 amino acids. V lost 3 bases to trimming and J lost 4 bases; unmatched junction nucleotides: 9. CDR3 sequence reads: CASGFKLAGGQWYNEQFF. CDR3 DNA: TGTGCTAGTGGTTTTAAACTAGCGGGAGGGCAGTGGTACAATGAGCAGTTCTTC.

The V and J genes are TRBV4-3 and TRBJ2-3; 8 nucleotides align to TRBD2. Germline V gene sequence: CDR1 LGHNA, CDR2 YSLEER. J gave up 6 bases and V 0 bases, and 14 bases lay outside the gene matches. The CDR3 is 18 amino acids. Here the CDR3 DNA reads TGCGCCAGCAGCCAAGATCCCCCTCGAGCGGGAGCGTGGGATACGCAGTATTTT. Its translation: CASSQDPPRAGAWDTQYF.

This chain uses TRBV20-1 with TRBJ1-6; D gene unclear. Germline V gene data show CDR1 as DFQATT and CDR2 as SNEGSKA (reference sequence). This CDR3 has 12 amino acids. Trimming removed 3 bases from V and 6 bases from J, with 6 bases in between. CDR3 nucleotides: TGCAGTGCTAGTTCTCCTAATTCACCCCTCCACTTT. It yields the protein CSASSPNSPLHF.

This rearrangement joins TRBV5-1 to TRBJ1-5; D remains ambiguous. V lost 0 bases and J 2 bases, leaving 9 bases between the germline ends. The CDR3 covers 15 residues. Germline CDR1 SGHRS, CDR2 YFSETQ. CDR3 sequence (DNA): TGCGCCAGCAGCTTGGCGGGTTTAGGCAATCAGCCCCAGCATTTT. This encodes CASSLAGLGNQPQHF.

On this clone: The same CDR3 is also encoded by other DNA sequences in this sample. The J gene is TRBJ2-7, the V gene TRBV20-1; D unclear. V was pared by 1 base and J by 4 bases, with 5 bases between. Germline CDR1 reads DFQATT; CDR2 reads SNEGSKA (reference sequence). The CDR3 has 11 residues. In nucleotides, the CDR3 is TGCAGTGCTAGAGGTGGTTACGAGCAGTACTTC. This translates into CSARGGYEQYF.

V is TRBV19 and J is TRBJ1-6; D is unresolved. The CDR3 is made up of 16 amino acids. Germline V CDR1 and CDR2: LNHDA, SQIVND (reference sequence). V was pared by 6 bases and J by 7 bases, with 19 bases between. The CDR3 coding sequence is TGTGCCAGTAGCAATTACGGGATGTCTTCGAATTCACCCCTCCACTTT. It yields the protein CASSNYGMSSNSPLHF.

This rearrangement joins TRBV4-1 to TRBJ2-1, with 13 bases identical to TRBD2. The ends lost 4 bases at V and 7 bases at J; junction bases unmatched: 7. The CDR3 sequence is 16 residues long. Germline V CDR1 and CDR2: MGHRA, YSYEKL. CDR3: CASSPPGLAGLNEQFF. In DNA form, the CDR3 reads TGCGCCAGCAGCCCGCCGGGACTAGCGGGACTGAATGAGCAGTTCTTC.

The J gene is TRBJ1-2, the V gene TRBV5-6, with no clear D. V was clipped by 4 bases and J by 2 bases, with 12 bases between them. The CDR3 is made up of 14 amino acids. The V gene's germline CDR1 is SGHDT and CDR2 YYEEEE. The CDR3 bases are TGTGCCAGCAGCCCCATTAGGGCGAACTATGGCTACACCTTC. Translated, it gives CASSPIRANYGYTF.

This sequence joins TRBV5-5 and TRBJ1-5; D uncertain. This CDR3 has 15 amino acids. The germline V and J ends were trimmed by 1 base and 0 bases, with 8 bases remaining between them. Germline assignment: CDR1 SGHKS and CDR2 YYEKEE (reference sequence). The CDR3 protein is CASSLTPYSNQPQHF. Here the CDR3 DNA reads TGTGCCAGCAGCTTGACACCTTATAGCAATCAGCCCCAGCATTTT.

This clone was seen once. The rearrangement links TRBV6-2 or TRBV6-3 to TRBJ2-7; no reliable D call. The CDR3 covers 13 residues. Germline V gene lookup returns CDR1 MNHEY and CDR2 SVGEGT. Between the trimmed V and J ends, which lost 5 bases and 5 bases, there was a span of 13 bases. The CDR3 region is CASSPIPRHEQYF. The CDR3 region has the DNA TGTGCCAGCAGTCCCATACCCCGCCACGAGCAGTACTTC.

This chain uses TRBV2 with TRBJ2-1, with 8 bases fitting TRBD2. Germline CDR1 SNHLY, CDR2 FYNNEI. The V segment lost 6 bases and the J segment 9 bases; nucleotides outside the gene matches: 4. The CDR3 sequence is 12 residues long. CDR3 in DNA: TGTGCCAGCAGCTTGACTAGCGTTGAGCAGTTCTTC. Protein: CASSLTSVEQFF.

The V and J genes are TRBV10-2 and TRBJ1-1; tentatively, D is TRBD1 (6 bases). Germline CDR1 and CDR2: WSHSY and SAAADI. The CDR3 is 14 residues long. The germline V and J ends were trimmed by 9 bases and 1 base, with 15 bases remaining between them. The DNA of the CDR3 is TGCGCCAGTTCAGACCGGGGGCGGAACACTGAAGCTTTCTTT. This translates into CASSDRGRNTEAFF.

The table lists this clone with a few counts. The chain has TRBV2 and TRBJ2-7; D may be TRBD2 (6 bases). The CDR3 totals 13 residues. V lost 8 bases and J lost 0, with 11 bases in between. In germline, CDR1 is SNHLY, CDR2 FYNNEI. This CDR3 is CASSREASYEQYF. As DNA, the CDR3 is TGTGCCAGCTCTAGGGAGGCCTCCTACGAGCAGTACTTC.

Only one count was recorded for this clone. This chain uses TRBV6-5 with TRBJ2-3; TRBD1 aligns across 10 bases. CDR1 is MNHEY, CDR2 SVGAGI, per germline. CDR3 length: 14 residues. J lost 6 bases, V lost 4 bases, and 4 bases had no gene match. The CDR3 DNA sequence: TGTGCCAGCAGTTTCGACAGGGGGCACGATACGCAGTATTTT. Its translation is CASSFDRGHDTQYF.

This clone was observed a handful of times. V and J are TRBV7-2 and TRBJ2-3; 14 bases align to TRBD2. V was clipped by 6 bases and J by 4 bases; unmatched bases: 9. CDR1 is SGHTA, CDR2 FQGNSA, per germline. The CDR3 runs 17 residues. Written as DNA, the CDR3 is TGTGCCAGCAGACAAGGACTAGCGGGAGGTTTCGCAGATACGCAGTATTTT. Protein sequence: CASRQGLAGGFADTQYF.

The CDR3 sequence: CASSLAGYGRTRELFF. CDR3 nucleotide sequence: TGCGCCAGCAGCTTGGCCGGGTATGGACGGACCCGGGAGCTGTTTTTT. The V gene is TRBV5-1, the J gene TRBJ2-2; D not resolved. Germline values: CDR1 SGHRS, CDR2 YFSETQ. The CDR3 loop spans 16 amino acids. The V and J ends lost 0 bases and 9 bases respectively, with 18 bases between them.